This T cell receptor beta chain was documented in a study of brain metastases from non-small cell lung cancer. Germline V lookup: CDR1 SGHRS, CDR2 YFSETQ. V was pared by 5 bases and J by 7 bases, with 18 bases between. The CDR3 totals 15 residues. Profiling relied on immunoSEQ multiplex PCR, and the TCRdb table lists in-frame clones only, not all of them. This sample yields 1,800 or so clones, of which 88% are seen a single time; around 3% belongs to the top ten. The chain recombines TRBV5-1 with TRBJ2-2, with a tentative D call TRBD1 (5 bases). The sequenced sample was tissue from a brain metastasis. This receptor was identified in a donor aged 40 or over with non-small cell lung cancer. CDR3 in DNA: TGCGCCAGCAGATCAGAATTTGGGGCAGGCGGGGAGCTGTTTTTT. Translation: CASRSEFGAGGELFF.